This T cell receptor (beta chain) was profiled in a study of blood T cell repertoires in COVID-19 (dated by TCRdb to the early 2020s). Study-wide context: Samples from collaborators originated in the United States, Italy and Spain and spanned both the acute and convalescent phases of COVID-19. The prospective study material was composed of cDNA or gDNA derived from T cells, B-cell-depleted T cells, or PBMCs. The dataset comprised deeply sampled blood TCRbeta repertoires from subjects exposed to, actively infected with, or recovered from COVID-19. The repertoires were released in a freely available public database intended as a resource for research on the immune response to SARS-CoV-2. Samples came from the ongoing ImmuneRACE study (first 160 participants) plus 1,254 subjects from 6 global collaborators. A de-identified subject ID, COVID-19 status, age in years and sex were almost always included in the sample metadata. HLA class I and class II types, where available, came from metadata supplied by the sample provider rather than from assay-based typing. Broader findings and caveats from the paper: The quantity of clinical and demographic metadata differed by source and by participant and was supplied without curation.

TCRbeta CDR3 regions were amplified from genomic DNA by means of the immunoSEQ Assay, a bias-controlled multiplex PCR. Per the source publication's procedure: The number of nucleated cells in each sample was estimated by amplification of reference gene primers within the assay. Sequence reads were collapsed and filtered to measure the absolute abundance of every unique TCRbeta CDR3 rearrangement. For each sample, productive Simpson clonality was calculated by taking the square root of Simpson's diversity index across productive rearrangements. TCRdb limited this immuneACCESS table to in-frame rearrangements with V and J called. A share of clones is missing; checked studies link under half to unresolved V genes, and the rest is unexplained. V, J and clone size are those of that table, while D and trimming were read from the DNA. The sample profile shows 30,000 or so clones; 70% to 90% of them were found once. The ten largest clonotypes hold about 6% of the sample.

As for this clone: It has no known antigen specificity. No much larger clone is present one base from it, and per-base qualities are unavailable.

Each collaborating institution followed its own protocols to collect whole blood in K2EDTA tubes. For TCRbeta analysis, collaborators shipped samples in one of three forms: frozen whole blood, isolated PBMCs, or DNA extracted from either of those sample types. The germline V gene gives CDR1 as SGHTA and CDR2 as FQGNSA. There are 13 amino acids in the CDR3, from cysteine to phenylalanine inclusive. Of all the DNA, just the CDR3 is kept, 39 bases in frame from base 1. Relative to germline, V is 5 bases shorter and J is 7 bases shorter, with 11 bases between their ends. This receptor chain uses TRBV7-2 and TRBJ2-2; perhaps TRBD1 is the D gene, with 6 bases matching. This clonotype was sampled from a human donor in a cohort sampled during active COVID-19. The sample taken for sequencing was peripheral blood. The CDR3 region has the sequence CASSPGVGGELFF. The DNA reads as follows: TGTGCCAGCAGCCCAGGGGTTGGCGGGGAGCTGTTTTTT.